This T cell receptor (beta chain) was found in a study of post-analysis software for immune sequencing data. Unique molecular identifiers were present in the TCR beta cDNA libraries. Out of roughly 0.85 to 11 million T cells, a few hundred thousand cDNA molecules were generated. MiXCR was run by TCRdb on the PCR reads, yielding one entry per CDR3 protein. Found here are a few hundred thousand distinct CDR3 sequences, about 40% of them singletons; the top ten hold less than 6%. This CDR3 is 14 amino acids long. Deletions cut 2 bases from V and 2 bases from J, with 8 bases between. The germline V gene has CDR1 MNHEY and CDR2 SVGAGI. Relative to its sample, this clonotype is medium-sized. As yet, its antigen is unknown. Study conclusions and caveats: Higher frequency in patients than in controls was seen for roughly five TRBV segments, with TRBV5-6, TRBV5-1 and TRBV20-1 among them.

Material: blood. The chain is built from TRBV6-5 and TRBJ2-3; D is perhaps TRBD2 (5 bases). This TCR was recovered from a girl aged 10 to 17 with multiple sclerosis. In nucleotides, the CDR3 is TGTGCCAGCAGTTACATAGCGCCCACAGATACGCAGTATTTT. This codes for CASSYIAPTDTQYF.